The 9 T cell receptor beta chains presented below share a single source sample, sequenced in a study of blood T cell repertoires in COVID-19. TCRdb keeps only in-frame clones here, not all; method: immunoSEQ multiplex PCR. Of more than 100,000 clones in the sample, approximately 88% are singletons; the top ten hold 17%. The specimen was peripheral blood. All receptors derive from a woman aged 80 or older with acute or convalescent COVID-19.

This clone was observed a few times. The rearrangement uses TRBV19 and TRBJ2-3, with TRBD1 matching 9 bases. This CDR3 spans 16 amino acids. Germline values: CDR1 LNHDA, CDR2 SQIVND (reference sequence). V gave up 10 bases and J gave up 7 bases; unmatched junction bases: 18. Here the CDR3 DNA reads TGTGCCACCAGCCCCCGGCCGGGACAGGGAGTAAATACGCAGTATTTT. It yields the protein CATSPRPGQGVNTQYF.

In DNA, the CDR3 is TGCGCCAGCAGCTTGCACGGGACTGGCAATCAGCCCCAGCATTTT. This sequence encodes CASSLHGTGNQPQHF. The rearrangement links TRBV5-1 to TRBJ1-5, with D perhaps TRBD1 (5 bases). Trimming removed 1 base at V and 2 bases at J, with 10 bases between. The CDR3 spans 15 residues. Germline V gene data show CDR1 as SGHRS and CDR2 as YFSETQ.

This chain uses TRBV5-1 with TRBJ1-3; TRBD1 agrees at 7 bases. This CDR3 has 16 amino acids. Looked up from germline, CDR1 is SGHRS and CDR2 is YFSETQ. J was trimmed by 2 bases and V by 1 base; bases with no gene match: 6. The CDR3 reads CASSLRGHGPGNTIYF. CDR3 DNA: TGCGCCAGCAGCTTGAGGGGGCACGGTCCTGGAAACACCATATATTTT.

The chain links TRBV14 to TRBJ2-4; TRBD2 matches at 7 bases. The V segment lost 1 base and the J segment 11 bases; nucleotides outside the gene matches: 8. CDR3 length: 14 amino acids. Germline CDR1 SGHDN, CDR2 FVKESK. The CDR3 bases are TGTGCCAGCAGCCAAGTTGGGAGCGGGACCTTTCAGTACTTC. Encoded protein: CASSQVGSGTFQYF.

In its sample, this clone was seen a few times. The J gene is TRBJ1-1, the V gene TRBV27; TRBD1 might be the D (6 bases). This CDR3 spans 15 amino acids. The ends were cut back, 5 bases at V and 0 bases at J, with 13 bases in the middle. Per the germline V gene, CDR1 is MNHEY and CDR2 is SMNVEV (reference sequence). In DNA, the CDR3 is TGTGCCAGCAGTCCCCCAGGACAGATGAACACTGAAGCTTTCTTT. Protein product: CASSPPGQMNTEAFF.

The rearrangement links TRBV18 to TRBJ1-1; 8 nucleotides line up with TRBD1. Germline V gene data show CDR1 as KGHSH and CDR2 as LQKENI. V trimming: 6 bases; J trimming: 3 bases; junction bases outside the gene matches: 3. CDR3 length: 13 amino acids. The CDR3 coding sequence is TGTGCCAGCTCGCAGACAGGGGACACTGAAGCTTTCTTT. Encoded protein: CASSQTGDTEAFF. Full variable domain (missing parts from reference TRBV18 and TRBJ1-1): NAGVMQNPRHLVRRRGQEARLRCSPMKGHSHVYWYRQLPEEGLKFMVYLQKENIIDESGMPKERFSAEFPKEGPSILRIQQVVRGDSAAYFCASSQTGDTEAFFGQGTRLTVV.

The chain joins TRBV7-9 to TRBJ2-5; 8 nucleotides line up with TRBD2. This CDR3 region has 14 residues. CDR1 and CDR2 (germline): SEHNR, FQNEAQ (reference sequence). V shed 4 bases and J 1 base; nucleotides not matched to a gene: 2. This chain's CDR3 is CASSSGLVQETQYF. The CDR3 coding sequence is TGTGCCAGCAGCTCGGGACTAGTCCAAGAGACCCAGTACTTC. Full variable domain (rest looked up from reference TRBV7-9 and TRBJ2-5): DTGVSQNPRHKITKRGQNVTFRCDPISEHNRLYWYRQTLGQGPEFLTYFQNEAQLEKSRLLSDRFSAERPKGSFSTLEIQRTEQGDSAMYLCASSSGLVQETQYFGPGTRLLVL.

V gene TRBV21-1 combines with J gene TRBJ2-6; the table's D gene call, TRBD1, was not cross checked with the DNA. TRBV21-1 is deemed a pseudogene. This CDR3 has 20 amino acids. The CDR3 nucleotides read TGTGCCAGCAGCAAAGCAGACAGGGGCTCGGTGAGCTCTGGGGCCAACGTCCTGACTTTC. It codes for CASSKADRGSVSSGANVLTF.

The chain uses TRBV14 and TRBJ2-1; no clear D gene. V was shortened by 5 bases and J by 2 bases, with 7 bases between the two germline ends. Germline V gene lookup returns CDR1 SGHDN and CDR2 FVKESK. This CDR3 region has 13 residues. Here the CDR3 reads CASSSWPYNEQFF. The CDR3 bases are TGTGCCAGCAGCTCCTGGCCCTACAATGAGCAGTTCTTC.